A single sample gave rise to the 9 T cell receptor beta chains below, sequenced in a study of blood T cell repertoires in COVID-19. The repertoire was sequenced with immunoSEQ multiplex PCR; TCRdb's copy has only in-frame clones and lacks some. This sample yields under 110,000 clones, of which almost 95% are seen a single time; over 5.5% belongs to the top ten. Material for sequencing was peripheral blood. The receptors originated from a man aged 50-60 years with active COVID-19.

The genes are TRBV5-5 and TRBJ1-1, with a weak D call TRBD1 (6 bases). Germline V gives CDR1 SGHKS, CDR2 YYEKEE (reference sequence). CDR3 length: 14 residues. V lost 4 bases and J lost 6, with 16 bases in between. The CDR3, as DNA: TGTGCCAGCAGCGTGGGACACGCCGGGGCTGAAGCTTTCTTT. Translated: CASSVGHAGAEAFF.

The chain carries TRBV19 and TRBJ2-3, with TRBD1 matching over 8 bases. Germline V gives CDR1 LNHDA, CDR2 SQIVND (reference sequence). J gave up 4 bases and V 3 bases, and 12 bases lay outside the gene matches. The CDR3 covers 17 residues. The CDR3 DNA is TGTGCCAGTAGTATGATTGACAGGGGCGGCCCAGCAGATACGCAGTATTTT. Protein: CASSMIDRGGPADTQYF.

The rearrangement joins TRBV28 to TRBJ2-7; 7 bases map to TRBD1. The CDR3 contains 13 residues. Germline trimming cut 10 bases from V and 5 bases from J; bases unmatched to any gene: 11. Germline V CDR1 and CDR2: MDHEN, SYDVKM. Here the CDR3 reads CATKTGIFNEQYF. The CDR3 DNA sequence: TGTGCCACCAAGACAGGGATCTTCAACGAGCAGTACTTC.

This clone turned up a few times. This sequence joins TRBV6-1 and TRBJ1-1; no clear D gene. The ends were cut back, 3 bases at V and 5 bases at J, with 7 bases in the middle. This CDR3 region has 12 residues. CDR1 and CDR2 from the germline V gene are MNHNS and SASEGT. As DNA, the CDR3 is TGTGCCAGCAGTGACAGGCTAACTGAAGCTTTCTTT. Translation gives CASSDRLTEAFF.

With regard to this clone: One junction end does not reproduce the germline sequence, and a read error may be involved. The V call is TRBV12-3 or TRBV12-4, the J call TRBJ1-2, with D possibly matching TRBD1 (6 bases). The CDR3 loop spans 12 amino acids. This chain's CDR3 is CASNGQWGPPVF. CDR3 nucleotides: TGTGCCAGTAACGGACAGTGGGGTCCCCCAGTCTTC.

V gene TRBV6-2 or TRBV6-3 combines with J gene TRBJ2-3; 8 bases agree with TRBD2. The CDR3 has 17 amino acids. Germline V gives CDR1 MNHEY, CDR2 SVGEGT. The ends lost 4 bases at V and 0 bases at J; junction bases unmatched: 9. In DNA form, the CDR3 reads TGTGCCAGCAGTTCGTCCCTTAGCGGGACTAGCACAGATACGCAGTATTTT. Encoded protein: CASSSSLSGTSTDTQYF.

The gene calls are TRBV24-1 and TRBJ2-5, with a possible D match to TRBD2 (6 bases). The V end lost 5 bases, the J end lost 5 bases, and 11 bases lay between the germline ends. The CDR3 loop spans 13 amino acids. The germline gives CDR1 KGHDR, CDR2 SFDVKD. DNA for the CDR3: TGTGCCACCAGTGTTGGAGGGCAGGAGACCCAGTACTTC. Its translation: CATSVGGQETQYF.

The chain couples TRBV5-1 to TRBJ2-5, with TRBD1 matching over 7 bases. Germline assignment: CDR1 SGHRS and CDR2 YFSETQ. J gave up 4 bases and V 1 base, and 16 bases lay outside the gene matches. This CDR3 region has 18 residues. CDR3 nucleotide sequence: TGCGCCAGCAGCTTGACGAGACAGGGAAGGGACGTTAGAGAGACCCAGTACTTC. The encoded protein is CASSLTRQGRDVRETQYF.

The chain carries TRBV6-5 and TRBJ1-6; D is unclear. Germline lookup yields CDR1 MNHEY and CDR2 SVGAGI. This CDR3 spans 14 amino acids. Trimming cost V 6 bases and J 9 bases, with 15 bases left between them. The CDR3 loop is CASSLGLAGSPLHF. Written as DNA, the CDR3 is TGTGCCAGCAGCCTCGGACTCGCGGGTTCACCCCTCCACTTT.